The 22 T cell receptor beta chains in this list originate from one sample, sequenced in a study of blood T cell repertoires in COVID-19. Only in-frame clones appear in the TCRdb table, and some are missing; sequencing was by immunoSEQ multiplex PCR. The data contain 40,000 to 45,000 clones, approximately 91% of them singletons. Specimen: peripheral blood. The receptor source for this set is a human donor in a cohort sampled during active COVID-19.

The rearrangement links TRBV7-9 to TRBJ1-1, with D perhaps matching TRBD1 (5 bases). This CDR3 has 15 residues. Germline-derived CDR1 and CDR2 are SEHNR and FQNEAQ (reference sequence). V lost 2 bases and J lost 1, with 11 bases in between. This CDR3 reads CASSLSSQGNTEAFF. DNA of the CDR3: TGTGCCAGCAGCTTAAGTAGCCAGGGGAACACTGAAGCTTTCTTT.

The J gene is TRBJ2-7, the V gene TRBV5-1; 7 nucleotides agree with TRBD1. Germline V lookup: CDR1 SGHRS, CDR2 YFSETQ. The CDR3 contains 14 residues. V lost 4 bases to trimming and J lost 2 bases; unmatched junction nucleotides: 6. This chain's CDR3 is CASSPGTDTYEQYF. DNA of the CDR3: TGCGCCAGCAGCCCGGGGACAGATACCTACGAGCAGTACTTC.

The rearrangement joins TRBV27 to TRBJ2-6, with 7 bases that match TRBD1. The junction had 10 bases not matched to a gene; V was cut back by 6 bases and J by 2 bases. Germline V lookup: CDR1 MNHEY, CDR2 SMNVEV (reference sequence). The CDR3 length is 17 residues. CDR3 DNA: TGTGCCAGCAGCCTCCTAAAAACAGGGGCTGGGGCCAACGTCCTGACTTTC. Translated, it gives CASSLLKTGAGANVLTF.

V usage is TRBV19 and J usage is TRBJ1-5; possibly TRBD1 for D (5 bases). This CDR3 spans 14 amino acids. V gave up 1 base and J gave up 8 bases, with 12 bases separating them. CDR1 LNHDA and CDR2 SQIVND come from the germline V gene (reference sequence). In DNA form, the CDR3 reads TGTGCCAGTAGTATAGTCAGTTGGGGCAAGCCCCAGCATTTT. This translates into CASSIVSWGKPQHF.

The chain uses TRBV7-9 and TRBJ2-1; 8 bases agree with TRBD2. Germline CDR1 is SEHNR and CDR2 is FQNEAQ (reference sequence). CDR3 size: 18 residues. The trim removed 6 bases at V and 4 bases at J, leaving 17 bases unmatched. The CDR3 reads CASSSGLSGTLVYNEQFF. The CDR3 DNA reads as TGTGCCAGCAGTTCAGGGCTTAGCGGGACCCTAGTTTACAATGAGCAGTTCTTC.

The V call is TRBV3-1 (or the pseudogene TRBV3-2), the J call TRBJ1-2; no definite D call. CDR3 size: 14 residues. CDR1 is LGHDT, CDR2 YNNKEL, per germline (reference sequence). The V gene lost 7 bases and the J gene lost 7 bases, with 19 bases spanning the gap. The CDR3 protein is CASTHWAGGSGYTF. The CDR3 coding sequence is TGTGCCAGCACCCACTGGGCGGGAGGGTCTGGCTACACCTTC.

The V gene is TRBV6-2 or TRBV6-3, the J gene TRBJ1-6; D gene uncertain. With 2 bases removed from V and 4 bases from J, the gap between germline ends came to 15 bases. This CDR3 region has 17 residues. The germline V gene encodes CDR1 MNHEY and CDR2 SVGEGT. CDR3 residues: CASSYTKNGVYNSPLHF. The CDR3 DNA reads TGTGCCAGCAGTTACACAAAGAATGGAGTATATAATTCACCCCTCCACTTT.

The chain uses TRBV6-4 and TRBJ1-6, with D hard to call. The V end was cut by 1 base, the J end by 10 bases, with 14 bases between. CDR3 length: 15 residues. Germline lookup yields CDR1 MRHNA and CDR2 SNTAGT. The chain's CDR3 is CASSDLNTLTSPLHF. In nucleotides, the CDR3 is TGTGCCAGCAGTGACTTAAATACCCTAACCTCACCCCTCCACTTT.

This chain joins TRBV7-3 and TRBJ2-6; tentative D call: TRBD1 (5 bases). This CDR3 contains 15 residues. Germline-derived CDR1 and CDR2 are SGHTA and FQGTGA. V was cut by 4 bases and J by 5 bases, with 12 bases left in between. CDR3 protein: CASSSDILRANVLTF. CDR3 DNA sequence: TGTGCCAGCAGCTCGGACATTCTTAGGGCCAACGTCCTGACTTTC. Variable domain in full (rest from reference TRBV7-3 and TRBJ2-6): GAGVSQTPSNKVTEKGKYVELRCDPISGHTALYWYRQSLGQGPEFLIYFQGTGAADDSGLPNDRFFAVRPEGSVSTLKIQRTERGDSAVYLCASSSDILRANVLTFGAGSRLTVL.

The CDR3 sequence is CASSLDFPRNEQFF. CDR3 nucleotide sequence: TGCGCCAGCAGCTTGGATTTCCCCCGCAATGAGCAGTTCTTC. V and J are TRBV5-1 and TRBJ2-1; D is unclear. The germline V gene encodes CDR1 SGHRS and CDR2 YFSETQ. Trimming left V 0 bases short and J 6 bases short, with 10 bases between. This CDR3 is built from 14 residues.

The rearrangement links TRBV30 to TRBJ2-2, with a tentative D call TRBD1 (5 bases). Per the germline V gene, CDR1 is GTSNPN and CDR2 is SVGIG (reference sequence). CDR3 length equals 16 residues. The V end was cut by 4 bases, the J end by 1 base, with 16 bases between. CDR3 sequence reads: CAWTPKGRGNTGELFF. The DNA for the CDR3 is TGTGCCTGGACCCCAAAGGGTAGGGGGAACACCGGGGAGCTGTTTTTT.

The chain is built from TRBV1 and TRBJ1-4. TRBV1 is an annotated pseudogene. The CDR3 spans 12 residues. CDR3 sequence (DNA): TGCACCAGAGCCGGGGAAGAAGAAAAACTGTTTTTT. This codes for CTRAGEEEKLFF.

The J gene is TRBJ2-7, the V gene TRBV5-6, with a weak D call TRBD1 (5 bases). Trimming removed 2 bases at V and 2 bases at J, with 11 bases between. The germline V gene encodes CDR1 SGHDT and CDR2 YYEEEE. The CDR3 sequence is 14 residues long. CDR3 in amino acids: CASSFFQGTYEQYF. In nucleotides, the CDR3 is TGTGCCAGCAGCTTTTTTCAGGGTACCTACGAGCAGTACTTC. Filled out from reference TRBV5-6 and TRBJ2-7, the complete variable domain reads DAGVTQSPTHLIKTRGQQVTLRCSPKSGHDTVSWYQQALGQGPQFIFQYYEEEERQRGNFPDRFSGHQFPNYSSELNVNALLLGDSALYLCASSFFQGTYEQYFGPGTRLTVT.

The CDR3, as DNA: TGCGCCAGCAGCTTGAGGCTCGCAGGGGCCACCGGGGAGCTGTTTTTT. This translates into CASSLRLAGATGELFF. V gene TRBV5-1 combines with J gene TRBJ2-2; tentatively, D is TRBD1 (6 bases). CDR3 length: 16 amino acids. CDR1 and CDR2 (germline): SGHRS, YFSETQ. V was cut by 1 base and J by 4 bases, with 14 bases left in between.

The V gene is TRBV20-1, the J gene TRBJ1-2, with D hard to call. The CDR3 runs to 10 residues. V lost 5 bases and J lost 3, with 4 bases in between. Germline values: CDR1 DFQATT, CDR2 SNEGSKA (reference sequence). CDR3 sequence reads: CSAPDYGYTF. The CDR3 bases are TGCAGTGCTCCCGACTATGGCTACACCTTC.

The chain has TRBV6-1 and TRBJ2-1; 11 bases fit TRBD1. This CDR3 has 14 amino acids. V dropped 7 bases and J dropped 9; count of bases not matched to a gene: 8. CDR1 is MNHNS and CDR2 is SASEGT in the germline V gene. CDR3 in DNA: TGTGCCAGCACCGGACAGGGGGCAGTTAGTGAGCAGTTCTTC. Protein product: CASTGQGAVSEQFF.

This chain joins TRBV15 and TRBJ2-3, with a weak D call TRBD2 (6 bases). V gave up 0 bases and J gave up 1 base, with 11 bases separating them. The CDR3 has 16 amino acids. The germline V gene encodes CDR1 LNHNV and CDR2 YYDKDF (reference sequence). This CDR3 is CATSRERGWGTDTQYF. DNA for the CDR3: TGTGCCACCAGCAGAGAGCGGGGTTGGGGCACAGATACGCAGTATTTT.

The chain has TRBV5-6 and TRBJ1-2; TRBD1 matches 7 bases. The CDR3 runs 15 residues. V trimming: 1 base; J trimming: 1 base; junction bases outside the gene matches: 4. Germline-derived CDR1 and CDR2 are SGHDT and YYEEEE. CDR3 in amino acids: CASSLIGQDNYGYTF. The CDR3 DNA reads TGTGCCAGCAGCTTGATTGGACAGGATAACTATGGCTACACCTTC.

The rearrangement joins TRBV28 to TRBJ1-2, with 10 bases aligning to TRBD1. The trim removed 6 bases at V and 7 bases at J, leaving 5 bases unmatched. The CDR3 consists of 13 residues. Germline CDR1 and CDR2: MDHEN and SYDVKM. This chain's CDR3 is CASRGTGDGGYTF. In DNA form, the CDR3 reads TGTGCCAGCAGGGGGACAGGGGATGGTGGCTACACCTTC.

The chain joins TRBV5-6 to TRBJ2-7; no firm D call. The germline V and J ends were trimmed by 0 bases and 6 bases, with 10 bases remaining between them. CDR3 length: 13 amino acids. CDR1 is SGHDT, CDR2 YYEEEE, per germline. The DNA of the CDR3 is TGTGCCAGCAGCTTGGCGGGTTTGGGCGAGCAGTACTTC. The encoded protein is CASSLAGLGEQYF.

The sample holds one count of this clone. V and J are TRBV7-9 and TRBJ1-3; D may be TRBD1 (5 bases). The germline V and J ends were trimmed by 2 bases and 4 bases, with 15 bases remaining between them. The CDR3 is 16 amino acids. Germline lookup yields CDR1 SEHNR and CDR2 FQNEAQ (reference sequence). CDR3 DNA: TGTGCCAGCAGCTTACTAGGCAGGGTTGACGGAAACACCATATATTTT. As protein: CASSLLGRVDGNTIYF.

The J gene is TRBJ1-2, the V gene TRBV27; D might be TRBD1 (6 bases). V dropped 2 bases and J dropped 4 bases, with 14 bases sitting between them. Germline assignment: CDR1 MNHEY and CDR2 SMNVEV (reference sequence). CDR3 length equals 15 residues. The CDR3, as DNA: TGTGCCAGCAGTTTAAAGGACAGTTCCTCCTATGGCTACACCTTC. Residues: CASSLKDSSSYGYTF.